This T cell receptor beta chain was obtained from a study of T cell repertoires in cytomegalovirus infection. The overall study: Through public TCR beta signatures, both CMV infection and matching HLA type were indicated. General study findings and limits: Carriers of CMV and the relevant HLA type were discriminated by public TCR beta frequency. HLA-C-restricted, CMV-specific TCR beta clonotypes were dominant ex vivo.

Each CDR3 protein is one row after TCRdb ran MiXCR on the reads. The sample records hundreds of thousands of distinct CDR3 sequences, around 9.5% being singletons. This CDR3 is built from 15 residues. V gave up 6 bases and J gave up 6 bases; unmatched junction bases: 13. CDR1 is MNHGY and CDR2 is SAAAGT in the germline V gene. As regards this clonotype: The antigen remains undetermined.

The clonotype originates from a human donor in good health (CMV status not recorded). Some clones in this sample may be carry-over from other donors' samples. The sequencing input was PBMCs. The V gene is TRBV6-8, the J gene TRBJ1-2; 7 nucleotides match TRBD1. CDR3 sequence reads: CASRNAGGITDGYTF. CDR3 nucleotide sequence: TGTGCCAGCAGAAACGCAGGGGGGATCACGGATGGCTACACCTTC.